The 19 T cell receptor beta chains below come from one sample, sequenced in a study of molecular identifiers for immune sequencing clone quantification. TCRdb ran MiXCR on the PCR reads and lists one entry per CDR3 protein. The table includes under 65,000 distinct CDR3 sequences, almost 25% detected once. Material: naive CD8+ T cells from blood, with Jurkat cell RNA spiked in. The subset was: FACS-sorted CD8+CD4-CCR7+CD45RA+ naive T cells. Every receptor here comes from a human donor in good health. Some libraries in this study had Jurkat cell RNA spiked in.

This clonotype appeared many times. The rearrangement uses TRBV11-2 and TRBJ2-1; 9 positions agree with TRBD2. The CDR3 totals 17 residues. The ends lost 1 base at V and 4 bases at J; junction bases unmatched: 8. CDR1 and CDR2 from the germline V gene are SGHAT and FQNNGV. CDR3 sequence reads: CASSLGGLASPYNEQFF. The CDR3 DNA reads as TGTGCCAGCAGCTTAGGAGGACTAGCGAGTCCATACAATGAGCAGTTCTTC. Using reference TRBV11-2 and TRBJ2-1 for the parts outside the CDR3, the full variable domain is EAGVAQSPRYKIIEKRQSVAFWCNPISGHATLYWYQQILGQGPKLLIQFQNNGVVDDSQLPKDRFSAERLKGVDSTLKIQPAKLEDSAVYLCASSLGGLASPYNEQFFGPGTRLTVL.

This clonotype was detected ten times or more. CDR3: CASSPDGGYSSYEQYF. Written as DNA, the CDR3 is TGTGCCAGCAGCCCGGACGGGGGGTACAGCTCCTACGAGCAGTACTTC. The chain carries TRBV7-6 and TRBJ2-7; 7 bases align to TRBD2. The CDR3 consists of 16 residues. V was pared by 5 bases and J by 0 bases, with 10 bases of the junction left unmatched. Germline CDR1 and CDR2: SGHVS and FNYEAQ. Combining the CDR3 with reference TRBV7-6 and TRBJ2-7 gives the whole variable domain GAGVSQSPRYKVTKRGQDVALRCDPISGHVSLYWYRQALGQGPEFLTYFNYEAQQDKSGLPNDRFSAERPEGSISTLTIQRTEQRDSAMYRCASSPDGGYSSYEQYFGPGTRLTVT.

This clonotype came up many times. V gene TRBV19 combines with J gene TRBJ2-7; 7 positions match TRBD2. Germline CDR1 LNHDA, CDR2 SQIVND (reference sequence). Germline trimming cut 5 bases from V and 7 bases from J; bases unmatched to any gene: 11. The CDR3 has 14 residues. The CDR3 region is CASSLGQAGFEQYF. Here the CDR3 DNA reads TGTGCCAGTAGTCTCGGTCAAGCGGGGTTTGAGCAGTACTTC.

Concerning this clonotype: One end of the junction does not line up with germline, which may come from a read error. The chain uses TRBV20-1 and TRBJ2-4, with 7 bases identical to TRBD2. CDR1 DFQATT and CDR2 SNEGSKA come from the germline V gene (reference sequence). This CDR3 has 15 amino acids. The CDR3 sequence is CSAKSWREGKNSQYF. Here the CDR3 DNA reads TGCAGTGCTAAAAGCTGGAGGGAGGGCAAGAACAGTCAGTACTTC.

The V gene is TRBV4-3, the J gene TRBJ2-1; D might be TRBD2 (6 bases). The CDR3 is made up of 17 amino acids. Germline V CDR1 and CDR2: LGHNA, YSLEER. Trimming cost V 0 bases and J 0 bases, with 12 bases left between them. CDR3 amino acids: CASSQDPSVSSYNEQFF. The CDR3 nucleotides read TGCGCCAGCAGCCAAGATCCTAGCGTTAGCTCCTACAATGAGCAGTTCTTC.

The count of this clonotype is one. A read error is possible here, since a much larger clone lies one base away. This chain connects TRBV4-3 to TRBJ2-2; D possibly corresponds to TRBD2 (6 bases). The germline V gene has CDR1 LGHNA and CDR2 YSLEER. The CDR3 has 15 amino acids. CDR3: CASSQHPRDGGELLF. CDR3 sequence (DNA): TGCGCCAGCAGCCAACACCCACGGGACGGCGGGGAGCTGCTTTTT.

This clonotype was counted between two and nine times. The chain couples TRBV19 to TRBJ1-1; D not resolved. The CDR3 consists of 16 residues. The V end was cut by 0 bases, the J end by 0 bases, with 11 bases between. The germline V gene has CDR1 LNHDA and CDR2 SQIVND (reference sequence). The CDR3 sequence: CASSIDPSHLNTEAFF. The CDR3 DNA sequence: TGTGCCAGTAGTATAGACCCCAGCCACCTGAACACTGAAGCTTTCTTT. Full variable domain (remainder filled in from reference TRBV19 and TRBJ1-1): DGGITQSPKYLFRKEGQNVTLSCEQNLNHDAMYWYRQDPGQGLRLIYYSQIVNDFQKGDIAEGYSVSREKKESFPLTVTSAQKNPTAFYLCASSIDPSHLNTEAFFGQGTRLTVV.

This clonotype was found many times. This chain joins TRBV30 and TRBJ2-1, with 10 bases fitting TRBD2. The J segment lost 7 bases and the V segment lost 8 bases, leaving 8 bases of the junction unmatched. The germline gives CDR1 GTSNPN, CDR2 SVGIG (reference sequence). The CDR3 covers 13 residues. CDR3 nucleotide sequence: TGTGCCGGCCAGCGGGAGGGCGGTAATGAGCAGTTCTTC. It codes for CAGQREGGNEQFF.

In regard to this clonotype: A read error is possible here, since a much larger clone lies one base away. The chain is built from TRBV7-8 and TRBJ1-1; the D is unclear. CDR1 and CDR2 from the germline V gene are SGHVS and FQNEAQ. V lost 3 bases, J lost 7 bases, and 15 bases lay in between. The CDR3 loop spans 14 amino acids. CDR3 bases: TGTGCCAGCAGCTTGTATGGAGGAAGCAGTGAAGCTTTCTTT. Amino acids: CASSLYGGSSEAFF.

This clonotype was recorded at least ten times. The V and J genes are TRBV24-1 and TRBJ1-4; D possibly corresponds to TRBD1 (5 bases). The germline V gene encodes CDR1 KGHDR and CDR2 SFDVKD. Trimming stripped 1 base from V and 16 bases from J, with 18 bases between. The CDR3 contains 14 residues. CDR3 in DNA: TGTGCCACCAGTGATTTCAAGGGGTCCGATAATAAGTTTTTT. It encodes CATSDFKGSDNKFF.

Of note for this clonotype: Possible read error: a much larger clone is one base away. The chain couples TRBV6-2 or TRBV6-3 to TRBJ2-3; the D gene is possibly TRBD1 (5 bases). Germline values: CDR1 MNHEY, CDR2 SVGEGT. The CDR3 runs 15 residues. In nucleotides, the CDR3 is TGTGCCAGCTTTAGGAAGGGGATGAGCACAGCTACGCAGTATTTT. Its translation: CASFRKGMSTATQYF.

V and J are TRBV30 and TRBJ2-7, with D uncertain. CDR1 GTSNPN and CDR2 SVGIG come from the germline V gene (reference sequence). The CDR3 spans 11 residues. With 5 bases removed from V and 3 bases from J, the gap between germline ends came to 8 bases. In nucleotides, the CDR3 is TGTGCCTGGGGCTCCGGCTACGAGCAGTACTTC. Amino acids: CAWGSGYEQYF.

This clonotype was counted ten times or more. At one boundary the junction diverges from the germline segment, which might be a read error. The chain couples TRBV2 to TRBJ2-7; 12 nucleotides match TRBD2. This CDR3 is built from 15 residues. Germline loops: CDR1 SNHLY, CDR2 FYNNEI. Here the CDR3 reads CASREGLAGPLEQYF. The DNA of the CDR3 is TGTGCCAGCAGGGAAGGACTAGCGGGGCCCCTGGAGCAGTACTTC.

Note on this clonotype: A much larger clone lies a single base off, so this may be a read error. The chain is built from TRBV12-3 or TRBV12-4 and TRBJ2-3; 7 nucleotides align to TRBD1. CDR3 size: 12 residues. CDR3 sequence (DNA): TGTGCCAGCAGTAGACAGGGAGATATGCAGTATTTT. Translation: CASSRQGDMQYF.

This clonotype was counted at least ten times. CDR3 sequence reads: CASSSGNTGELFF. In nucleotides, the CDR3 is TGTGCCAGCAGCTCCGGGAACACCGGGGAGCTGTTTTTT. J is TRBJ2-2 and V is TRBV6-2 or TRBV6-3, with D unclear. Germline assignment: CDR1 MNHEY and CDR2 SVGEGT. The germline V and J ends were trimmed by 6 bases and 1 base, with 6 bases remaining between them. The CDR3 runs 13 residues.

This clonotype was counted many times. The chain joins TRBV19 to TRBJ2-2, with D perhaps assigned TRBD1 or TRBD2 (5 bases each). V shed 1 base and J shed 8 bases, with 11 bases lying between them. The CDR3 is 14 residues long. Germline V gives CDR1 LNHDA, CDR2 SQIVND (reference sequence). The DNA for the CDR3 is TGTGCCAGTAGTATAGGGGGGAGAGCAGGGGAGCTGTTTTTT. Amino acids: CASSIGGRAGELFF.

The table lists this clonotype with many counts. The V and J genes are TRBV11-2 and TRBJ1-1, with D unresolved. This CDR3 is 12 amino acids long. V dropped 2 bases and J dropped 4 bases, with 5 bases sitting between them. Per germline, CDR1 SGHAT and CDR2 FQNNGV. The CDR3 here is CASSLSLTEAFF. CDR3 bases: TGTGCCAGCAGCTTAAGTCTCACTGAAGCTTTCTTT.

This clonotype has a count of ten or more. This chain connects TRBV4-1 to TRBJ2-7; possible D gene TRBD2, 5 bases. V was clipped by 4 bases and J by 4 bases, with 14 bases between them. In germline, CDR1 is MGHRA, CDR2 YSYEKL. The CDR3 has 14 amino acids. CDR3 in amino acids: CASSPGVKGYEQYF. The CDR3 bases are TGCGCCAGCAGCCCCGGGGTGAAGGGATACGAGCAGTACTTC.

As to this clonotype: It may be a read error: a sequence one base away is much more abundant. This chain joins TRBV5-6 and TRBJ1-1; no definite D call. This CDR3 has 14 residues. CDR1 is SGHDT, CDR2 YYEEEE, per germline. With 1 base removed from V and 2 bases from J, the gap between germline ends came to 9 bases. The CDR3 DNA follows: TGTGCCAGCAGCTTGTTTACGGGAAACACTGAAGCTTTCTTT. As protein: CASSLFTGNTEAFF.